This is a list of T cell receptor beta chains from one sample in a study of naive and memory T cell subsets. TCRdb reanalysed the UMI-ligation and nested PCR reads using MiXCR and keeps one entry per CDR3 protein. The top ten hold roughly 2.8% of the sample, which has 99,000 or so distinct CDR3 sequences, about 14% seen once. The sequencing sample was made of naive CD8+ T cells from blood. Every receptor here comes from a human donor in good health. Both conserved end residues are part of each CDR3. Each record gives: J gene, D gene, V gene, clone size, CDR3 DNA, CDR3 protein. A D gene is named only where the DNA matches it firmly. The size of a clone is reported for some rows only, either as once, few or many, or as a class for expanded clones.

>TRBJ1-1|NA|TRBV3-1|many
TGTGCCAGCAGCCAAGAAGCAATGAACACTGAAGCTTTCTTT
CASSQEAMNTEAFF
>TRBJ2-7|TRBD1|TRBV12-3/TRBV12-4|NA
TGTGCCAGCAGTCAGTCGACAGGGCGCCACGAGCAGTACTTC
CASSQSTGRHEQYF
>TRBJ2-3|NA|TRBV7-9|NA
TGTGCCAGCAGCTTAGCCCCAGCAGTCACAGATACGCAGTATTTT
CASSLAPAVTDTQYF
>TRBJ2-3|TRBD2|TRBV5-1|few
TGCGCCAGCAGGCCAACCTACTACTTAGCGGGAGGCACAGATACGCAGTATTTT
CASRPTYYLAGGTDTQYF
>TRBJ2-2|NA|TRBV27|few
TGTGCCAGCAGTTTACTAGCAAACACCGGGGAGCTGTTTTTT
CASSLLANTGELFF
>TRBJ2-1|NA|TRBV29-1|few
TGCAGCGTTGAAGCTAACAATGAGCAGTTCTTC
CSVEANNEQFF
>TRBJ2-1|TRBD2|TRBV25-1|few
TGTGCCAGCGTCGGACTAGCGGGAGACACTAATGAGCAGTTCTTC
CASVGLAGDTNEQFF
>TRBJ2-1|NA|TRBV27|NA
TGTGCCAGCAGTTACGGGGCCTACAATGAGCAGTTCTTC
CASSYGAYNEQFF
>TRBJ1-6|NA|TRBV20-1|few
TGCAGTGCTAATATACATAATTCACCCCTCCACTTT
CSANIHNSPLHF
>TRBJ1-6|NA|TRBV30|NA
TGTGCCTGGAGTCCGGGTCGGAATTCACCCCTCCACTTT
CAWSPGRNSPLHF
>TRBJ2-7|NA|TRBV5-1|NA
TGCGCCAGCAGCTTCGAGGCATCTCCCTACGAGCAGTACTTC
CASSFEASPYEQYF
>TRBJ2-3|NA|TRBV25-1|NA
TGTGCCAGCAGTGGGGGGTCCACAGATACGCAGTATTTT
CASSGGSTDTQYF
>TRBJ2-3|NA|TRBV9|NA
TGTGCCAGCAGCGTAGGGGACGATACGCAGTATTTT
CASSVGDDTQYF
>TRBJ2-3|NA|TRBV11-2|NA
TGTGCCAGCAGCATCAATACAGGGCGAGGCGGCACAGATACGCAGTATTTT
CASSINTGRGGTDTQYF
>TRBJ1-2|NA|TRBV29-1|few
TGCAGCGTTGAAGTCCCGGGGGCCGTGGACTATGGCTACACCTTC
CSVEVPGAVDYGYTF
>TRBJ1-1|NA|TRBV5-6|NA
TGTGCCAGCAGCTTGGAGGTGGTCACTGAAGCTTTCTTT
CASSLEVVTEAFF
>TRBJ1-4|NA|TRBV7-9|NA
TGTGCCAGCAGCTTAACAGGCCCCGGGGTGTGGAAGGAAAAACTGTTTTTT
CASSLTGPGVWKEKLFF